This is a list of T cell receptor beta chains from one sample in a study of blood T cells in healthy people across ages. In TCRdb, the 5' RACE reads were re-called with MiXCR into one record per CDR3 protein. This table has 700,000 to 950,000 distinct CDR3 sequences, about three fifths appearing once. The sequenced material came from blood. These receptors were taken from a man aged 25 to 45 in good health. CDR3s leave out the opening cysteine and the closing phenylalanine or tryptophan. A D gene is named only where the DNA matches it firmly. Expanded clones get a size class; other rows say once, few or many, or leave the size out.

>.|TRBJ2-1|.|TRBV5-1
ASSSGTQDEQF
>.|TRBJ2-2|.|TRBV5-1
ASSFYRPNTGELF
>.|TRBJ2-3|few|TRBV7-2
ASRPTLAGTDTQY
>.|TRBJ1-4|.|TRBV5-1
ASSLYVGNEKLF
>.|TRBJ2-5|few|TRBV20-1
SARDPLSFRRETQY
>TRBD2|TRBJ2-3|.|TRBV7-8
ASSLAPLAGGPGGDTQY
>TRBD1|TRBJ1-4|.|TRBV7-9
ASSARDRDNEKLF
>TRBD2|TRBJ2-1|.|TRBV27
ASSARLAGLSTEQF
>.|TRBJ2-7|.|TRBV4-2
ASSQGLAEQY
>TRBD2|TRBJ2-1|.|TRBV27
ASSLPGLAGGPRDEQF
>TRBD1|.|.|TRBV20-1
SAGDRGATSNIQY
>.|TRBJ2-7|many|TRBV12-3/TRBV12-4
ASSFGQSYSYEQY
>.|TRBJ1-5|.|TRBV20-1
SARGALDQPQH
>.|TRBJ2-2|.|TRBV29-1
SVLQGRAGELF
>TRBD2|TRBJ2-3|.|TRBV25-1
ASSGVQGHSRSSGDTDTQY
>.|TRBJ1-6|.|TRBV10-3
AIRSSYNSPLH
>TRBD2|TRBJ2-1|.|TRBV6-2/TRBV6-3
AGGDYNEQF
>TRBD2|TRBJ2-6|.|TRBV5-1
ASSLAGTRSGANVLT
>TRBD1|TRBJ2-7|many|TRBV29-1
SVLGTDYLRGQY
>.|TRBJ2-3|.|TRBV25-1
ASSEFGATQY
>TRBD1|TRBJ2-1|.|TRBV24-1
ATSDGTGGSNEQF
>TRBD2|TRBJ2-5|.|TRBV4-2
ASSQDRQRGDNEQY
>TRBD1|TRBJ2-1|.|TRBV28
ASKHGTGNNEQF
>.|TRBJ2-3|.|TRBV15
ATSRGKDTQY
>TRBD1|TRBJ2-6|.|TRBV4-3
ASSRQGTGANVLT
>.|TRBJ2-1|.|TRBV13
ASSLEGSGAPYNEQF
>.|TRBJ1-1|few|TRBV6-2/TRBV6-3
ASSYGVSTEAF
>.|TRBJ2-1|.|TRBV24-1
ATSDGASFNEQF
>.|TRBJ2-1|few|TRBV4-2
ASSQEATGSSYNEQF
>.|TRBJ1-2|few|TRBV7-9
ASSFQGGPHYGYT
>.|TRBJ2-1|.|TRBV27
TSASGSYEQF
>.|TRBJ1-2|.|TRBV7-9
ASSLTGRAGDGYT
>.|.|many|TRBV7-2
ASSFGAEQY
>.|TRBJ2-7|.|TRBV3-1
ASSPGAHPTYEQY
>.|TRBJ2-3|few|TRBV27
ASAQGPDTQY
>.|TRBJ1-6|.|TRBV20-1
SASPGLYNSPLH
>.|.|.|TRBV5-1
ASNEGRGRVSYEQY
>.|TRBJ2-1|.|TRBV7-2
ASSDDYSYNEQF
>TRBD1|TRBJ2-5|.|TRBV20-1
SVYRGRSQETQY
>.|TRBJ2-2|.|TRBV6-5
ASSRFEPGELF
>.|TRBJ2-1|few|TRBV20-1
SARDPSGTAYNEQF
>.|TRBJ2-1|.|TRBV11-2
ASSGQGINNEQF
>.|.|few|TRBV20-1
SARRAAGNEQY
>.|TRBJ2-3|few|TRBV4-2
ASSPDLGDTQY
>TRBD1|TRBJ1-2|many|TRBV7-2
ASSFGEQGARGYT
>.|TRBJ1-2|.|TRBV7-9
ASSLPKGQKYGYT
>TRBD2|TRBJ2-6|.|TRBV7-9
ASSFALAGSRANVLT
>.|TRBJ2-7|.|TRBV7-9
ASSLAGQRSSYEQY
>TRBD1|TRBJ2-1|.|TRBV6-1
ASSPGTGRGGRYNEQF
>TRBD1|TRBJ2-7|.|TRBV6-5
ASRGQAATEQY
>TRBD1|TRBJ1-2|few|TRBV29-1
SVPSEEDRGDLFGYT
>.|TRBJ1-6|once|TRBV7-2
ASSFRRGQGLVGENSPLH
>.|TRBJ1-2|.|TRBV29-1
SVPRGGYGYT
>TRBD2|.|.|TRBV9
ASSARLADTGDEQY
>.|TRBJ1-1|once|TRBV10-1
ASSETPRSEAF